This T cell receptor beta chain was profiled in a study of cytomegalovirus exposure and HLA in healthy donors. The ends were cut back, 6 bases at V and 4 bases at J, with 10 bases in the middle. Germline V gene sequence: CDR1 WSHSY, CDR2 SAAADI. The CDR3 consists of 13 residues. Sequencing was performed with immunoSEQ multiplex PCR; in TCRdb, only in-frame clones are kept and a portion is missing. The sample lists 150,000 to 200,000 clones, approximately 86% occurring once. Material: PBMCs. J is TRBJ1-5 and V is TRBV10-2, with D uncertain. The sequence was obtained from a man aged 25-45 years in good health and CMV-seropositive. CDR3 sequence reads: CASSSGINQPQHF. DNA for the CDR3: TGCGCCAGCAGCTCGGGGATAAATCAGCCCCAGCATTTT.